This T cell receptor beta chain was sequenced during a study of blood T cells in healthy people across ages (dated by TCRdb to about 2015). At the level of the whole study: Template switching captured roughly one uniquely barcoded TCR beta cDNA molecule per two T cells in model experiments. Age-related changes in TCR beta repertoire diversity were measured in the study by deep sequencing normalized with unique cDNA molecular identifiers. Four age groups were formed from the donors: young (average about 15 years), middle-aged (approximately 40), aged (about 68) and long-lived (about 80). To avoid experimental bias, donors of different ages were randomly spread across the sequencing lanes. For two donors (one aged 18 to 30 and one aged 80 or older), the study analyzed two additional independent replicas of 1 million unique cDNA reads from the same blood draw.

Systemically healthy Caucasian individuals from Russia, around 39 in total and aged about 6 to 100 years, were included as donors. Each donor gave 8 to 10 milliliters of peripheral blood, collected into EDTA-treated Vacutainer tubes. PBMCs were isolated by Ficoll-Paque density-gradient centrifugation, with at least 6.5 million obtained per sample. Trizol reagent was used to extract total RNA from the PBMCs, yielding at least 5.5 micrograms per sample. For every donor, flow cytometry on a PBMC aliquot measured the percentage of naive CD45RAhigh/CD27high T cells. V loses 5 bases at its end and J loses 5 bases; junction bases beyond the gene matches: 11. Based on the germline V gene, the CDR1 and CDR2 sequences are SGHVS and FQNEAQ. The CDR3, from cysteine to phenylalanine, totals 17 residues. Only CDR3 DNA remains: 51 bases, in frame from the first base. Study-wide findings and limitations: Total diversity estimates from one million sequenced T cells were considered lower bounds and underestimates. Since profiling was done on bulk unsorted PBMCs, naive and antigen-experienced compartments could not be conclusively compared. Observed TCR beta diversity correlated strongly with the percentage of naive T cells measured by flow cytometry. Compared with the aged group, the long-lived group had more naive CD4+ T cells, fewer expanded clones and increased TCR diversity, a pattern suggesting age selection. Donor CMV infection status was unknown, potentially confounding age-related changes in expanded clonotypes. Observed TCR beta diversity per million T cells fell roughly linearly with age, and a significant reduction was already apparent by age approximately 41.

The library was generated by 5' RACE. Sequencing was carried out with an Illumina HiSeq 2500. A second roughly 6 to 11 cycle PCR used a sample-barcoded 5' primer and a J-beta primer mix. Each TCR beta cDNA molecule received a unique molecular identifier from a template-switch 5' adaptor carrying 12 random nucleotides. Each sample yielded at least 2.5 million CDR3-containing paired-end reads. The Mint cDNA synthesis kit, primed by a TRBC-specific oligonucleotide, was used to synthesize first-strand cDNA from all RNA. All cDNA was treated with uracil-DNA glycosylase and then went through a first 18-cycle PCR with the universal primers M1SS and BC2_uni_R. The authors processed their data as follows. For normalization, 1 million high-quality reads were randomly selected from each sample, with every read carrying a distinct molecular identifier. Instead of being binned into consensus sequences, reads that shared molecular identifiers were thrown out. MiTCR, set to a Q25 quality threshold and the strictest error-elimination algorithm, was used for CDR3 identification, clonotype clustering and error correction. A nonparametric unseen species model with Euler transformation was used to estimate a lower bound on total TCR beta diversity. TCRdb reprocessed the public reads (quality trimming at Q25 with fastp, clone calling with MiXCR) and kept in-frame beta chains. Every CDR3 protein is listed once, alongside the most common genes and DNA of its rows. These V and J calls are TCRdb output, not the study's own analysis. For this sample there are over a million distinct CDR3 sequences; under 45% appear just once. Under 20% of the sample lies in the top ten.

This clonotype has only a few counts. This receptor's antigen is unknown. Per-base quality was not reported, and no clone a single base away is much larger than it. The sequence joins TRBV7-8 to TRBJ2-2; TRBD2 lines up with 10 middle nucleotides. This sequence originates from a woman in her fifties or sixties in good health. Sequences were obtained from blood. This receptor carries the CDR3 CASSPRTSGGGTGELFF. The DNA reads TGTGCCAGCAGCCCCAGGACTAGCGGAGGGGGAACCGGGGAGCTGTTTTTT.